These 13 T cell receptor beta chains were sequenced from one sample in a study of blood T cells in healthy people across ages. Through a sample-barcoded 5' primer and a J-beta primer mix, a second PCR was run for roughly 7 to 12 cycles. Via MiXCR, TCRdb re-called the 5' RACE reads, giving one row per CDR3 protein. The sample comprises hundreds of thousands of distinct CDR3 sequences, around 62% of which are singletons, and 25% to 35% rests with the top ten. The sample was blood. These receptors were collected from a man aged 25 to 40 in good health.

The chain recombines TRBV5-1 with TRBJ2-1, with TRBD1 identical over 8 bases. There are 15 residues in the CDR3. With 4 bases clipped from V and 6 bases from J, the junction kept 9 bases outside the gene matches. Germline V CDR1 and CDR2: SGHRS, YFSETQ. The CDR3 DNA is TGCGCCAGCAGCCCCGGGACAGGAGAGTTCAATGAGCAGTTCTTC. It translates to CASSPGTGEFNEQFF.

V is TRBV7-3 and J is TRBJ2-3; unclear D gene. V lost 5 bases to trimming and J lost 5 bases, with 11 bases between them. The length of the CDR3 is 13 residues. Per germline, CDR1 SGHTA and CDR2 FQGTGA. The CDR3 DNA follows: TGTGCCAGCAGCCGTCAGGTTGGAGATACGCAGTATTTT. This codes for CASSRQVGDTQYF.

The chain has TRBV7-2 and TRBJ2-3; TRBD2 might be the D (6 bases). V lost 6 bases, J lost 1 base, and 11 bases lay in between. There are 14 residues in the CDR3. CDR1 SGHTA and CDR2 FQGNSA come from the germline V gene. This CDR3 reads CASRGRWGTDTQYF. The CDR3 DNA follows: TGTGCCAGCAGGGGGAGGTGGGGCACAGATACGCAGTATTTT.

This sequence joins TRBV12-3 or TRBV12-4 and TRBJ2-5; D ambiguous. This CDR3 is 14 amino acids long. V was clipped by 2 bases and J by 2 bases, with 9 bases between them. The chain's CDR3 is CASSLLEPQETQYF. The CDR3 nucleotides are TGTGCCAGCAGTTTATTAGAGCCTCAAGAGACCCAGTACTTC.

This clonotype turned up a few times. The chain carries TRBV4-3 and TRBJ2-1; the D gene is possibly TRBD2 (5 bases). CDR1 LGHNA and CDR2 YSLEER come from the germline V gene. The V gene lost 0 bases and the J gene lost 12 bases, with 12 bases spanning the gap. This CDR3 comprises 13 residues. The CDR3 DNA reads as TGCGCCAGCAGCCAAGATCGGAGGAGCCTGCAGTTCTTC. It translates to CASSQDRRSLQFF.

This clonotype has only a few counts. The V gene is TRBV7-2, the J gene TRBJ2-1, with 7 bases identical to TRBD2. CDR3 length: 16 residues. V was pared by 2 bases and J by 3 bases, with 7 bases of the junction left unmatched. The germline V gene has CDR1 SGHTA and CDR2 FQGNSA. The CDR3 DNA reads TGTGCCAGCAGCTTAATTTCTAGCGGACTCTACAATGAGCAGTTCTTC. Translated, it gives CASSLISSGLYNEQFF.

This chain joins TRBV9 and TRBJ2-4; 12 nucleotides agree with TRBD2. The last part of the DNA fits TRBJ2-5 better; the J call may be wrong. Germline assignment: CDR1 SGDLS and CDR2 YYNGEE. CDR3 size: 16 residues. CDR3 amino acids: CASSTVPSGGEETQYF. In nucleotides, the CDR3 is TGTGCCAGCAGCACAGTGCCTAGCGGGGGGGAAGAGACCCAGTACTTC.

The CDR3 loop reads CASSVAPSGGAYEQFF. The CDR3, as DNA: TGTGCCAGCAGCGTAGCTCCGAGCGGGGGGGCCTATGAGCAGTTCTTC. The chain has TRBV9 and TRBJ2-1; TRBD2 agrees at 10 bases. The CDR3 is made up of 16 amino acids. J was trimmed by 8 bases and V by 0 bases; bases with no gene match: 8. CDR1 SGDLS and CDR2 YYNGEE come from the germline V gene.

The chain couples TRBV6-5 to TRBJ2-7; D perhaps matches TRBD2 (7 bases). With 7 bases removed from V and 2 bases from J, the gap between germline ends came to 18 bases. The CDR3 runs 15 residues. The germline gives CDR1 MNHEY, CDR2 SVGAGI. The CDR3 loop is CASNVGGGRTYEQYF. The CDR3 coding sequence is TGTGCCAGCAATGTAGGCGGGGGCCGCACCTACGAGCAGTACTTC.

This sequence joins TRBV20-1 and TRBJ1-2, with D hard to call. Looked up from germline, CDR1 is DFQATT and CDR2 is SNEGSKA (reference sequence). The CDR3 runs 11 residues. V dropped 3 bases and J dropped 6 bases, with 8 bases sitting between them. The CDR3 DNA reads TGCAGTGCTAGGAATTACGATGGCTACACCTTC. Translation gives CSARNYDGYTF.

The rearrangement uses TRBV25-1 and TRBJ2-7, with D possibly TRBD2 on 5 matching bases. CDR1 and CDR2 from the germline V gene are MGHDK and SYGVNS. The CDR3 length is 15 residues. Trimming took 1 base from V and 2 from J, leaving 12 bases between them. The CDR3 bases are TGTGCCAGCAGTGAATGGGGAGAGGTCCCCTACGAGCAGTACTTC. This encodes CASSEWGEVPYEQYF.

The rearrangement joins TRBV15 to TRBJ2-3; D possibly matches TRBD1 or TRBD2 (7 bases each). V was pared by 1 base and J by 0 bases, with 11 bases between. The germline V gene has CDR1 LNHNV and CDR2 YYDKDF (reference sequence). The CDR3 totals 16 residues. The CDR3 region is CATSRGQGGSTDTQYF. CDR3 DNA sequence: TGTGCCACCAGCAGAGGACAGGGAGGGAGCACAGATACGCAGTATTTT.

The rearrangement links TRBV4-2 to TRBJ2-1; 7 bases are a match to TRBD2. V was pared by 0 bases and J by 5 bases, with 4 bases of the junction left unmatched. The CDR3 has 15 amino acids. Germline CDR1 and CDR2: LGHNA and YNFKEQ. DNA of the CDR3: TGTGCCAGCAGCCAAGATTGGCTAGCGGACAATGAGCAGTTCTTC. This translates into CASSQDWLADNEQFF.